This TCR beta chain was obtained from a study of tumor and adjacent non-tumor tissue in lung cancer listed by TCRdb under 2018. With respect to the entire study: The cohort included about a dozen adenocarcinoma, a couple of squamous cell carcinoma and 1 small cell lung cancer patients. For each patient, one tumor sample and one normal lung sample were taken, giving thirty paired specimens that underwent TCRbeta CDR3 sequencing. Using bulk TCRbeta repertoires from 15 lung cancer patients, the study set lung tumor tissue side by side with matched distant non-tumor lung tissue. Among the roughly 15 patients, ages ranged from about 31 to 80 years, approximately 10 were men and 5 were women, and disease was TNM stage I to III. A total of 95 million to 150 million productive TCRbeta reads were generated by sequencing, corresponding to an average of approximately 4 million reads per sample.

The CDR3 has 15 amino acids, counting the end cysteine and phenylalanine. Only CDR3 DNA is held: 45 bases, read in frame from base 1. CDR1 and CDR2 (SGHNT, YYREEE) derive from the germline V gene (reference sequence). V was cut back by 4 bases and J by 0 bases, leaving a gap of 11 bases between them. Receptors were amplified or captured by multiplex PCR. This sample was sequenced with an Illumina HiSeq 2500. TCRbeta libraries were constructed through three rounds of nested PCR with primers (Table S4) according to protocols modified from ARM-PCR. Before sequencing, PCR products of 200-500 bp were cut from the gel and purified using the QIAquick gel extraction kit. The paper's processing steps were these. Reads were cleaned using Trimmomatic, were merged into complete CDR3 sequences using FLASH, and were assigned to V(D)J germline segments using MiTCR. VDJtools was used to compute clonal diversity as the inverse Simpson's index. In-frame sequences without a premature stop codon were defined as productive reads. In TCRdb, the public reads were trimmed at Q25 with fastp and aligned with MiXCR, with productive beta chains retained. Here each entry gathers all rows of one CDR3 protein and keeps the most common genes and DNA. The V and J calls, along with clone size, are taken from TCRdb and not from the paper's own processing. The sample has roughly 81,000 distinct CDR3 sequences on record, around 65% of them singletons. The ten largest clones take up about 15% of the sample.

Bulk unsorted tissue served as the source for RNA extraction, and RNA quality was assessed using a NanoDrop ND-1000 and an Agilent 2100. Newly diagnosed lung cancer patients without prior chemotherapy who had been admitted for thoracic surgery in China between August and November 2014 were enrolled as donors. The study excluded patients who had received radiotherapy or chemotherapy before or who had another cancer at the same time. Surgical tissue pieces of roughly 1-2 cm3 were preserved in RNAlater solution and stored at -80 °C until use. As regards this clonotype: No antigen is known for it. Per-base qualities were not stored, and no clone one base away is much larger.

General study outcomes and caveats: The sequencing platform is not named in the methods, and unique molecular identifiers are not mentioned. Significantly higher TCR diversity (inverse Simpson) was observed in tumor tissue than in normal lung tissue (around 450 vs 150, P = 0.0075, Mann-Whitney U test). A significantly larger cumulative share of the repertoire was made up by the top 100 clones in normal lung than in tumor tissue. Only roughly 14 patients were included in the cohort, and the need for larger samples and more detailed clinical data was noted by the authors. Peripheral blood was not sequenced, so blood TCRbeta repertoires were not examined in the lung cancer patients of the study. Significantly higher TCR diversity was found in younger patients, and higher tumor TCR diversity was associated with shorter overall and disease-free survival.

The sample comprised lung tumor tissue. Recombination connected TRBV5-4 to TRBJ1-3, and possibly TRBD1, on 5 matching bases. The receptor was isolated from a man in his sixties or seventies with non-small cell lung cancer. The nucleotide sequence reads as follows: TGTGCCAGCAGCAGGGACTCAAGCTCTGGAAACACCATATATTTT. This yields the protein CASSRDSSSGNTIYF.